This T cell receptor (beta chain) originates from a study of cytomegalovirus exposure and HLA in healthy donors. Study results and limitations: Later analysis found that TCR beta chains associated with HLA were more clonally expanded than other, equally common chains. Rarity held for most TCR sequences, but there were some public TCRs that occurred in many donors.

PCR involved 60 Vbeta and 13 Jbeta primers. This table comes from immunoSEQ multiplex PCR, and its TCRdb copy is limited to in-frame clones, with some not included. The repertoire includes around 97,000 clones, 65% to 85% of them detected once, and roughly 5.1% sits in the top ten. V was pared by 0 bases and J by 4 bases, with 7 bases between. Germline V gene lookup returns CDR1 MGHRA and CDR2 YSYEKL. The CDR3 sequence is 14 residues long. This clone has just a few counts. Its antigen is unknown. The sequencing input was PBMCs. The chain couples TRBV4-1 to TRBJ1-5; a weak D match, TRBD1 (5 bases). The clonotype originates from a middle-aged man in good health and CMV-seropositive. Here the CDR3 reads CASSQETGNQPQHF. The CDR3 DNA is TGCGCCAGCAGCCAAGAAACAGGTAATCAGCCCCAGCATTTT.